Each of the 15 T cell receptor beta chains below was sequenced from the same sample in a study of blood T cell repertoires in COVID-19. Profiling relied on immunoSEQ multiplex PCR, and the TCRdb table lists in-frame clones only, not all of them. The sample includes 50,000 or so clones, more than 80% seen only once; the top ten take around an eighth. Material: peripheral blood. The receptors were gathered from a human donor with active COVID-19. The donor label of this sample is uncertain.

This clone was detected once. This chain joins TRBV3-1 (or the pseudogene TRBV3-2) and TRBJ1-4, with TRBD1 identical over 9 bases. Germline assignment: CDR1 LGHDT and CDR2 YNNKEL (reference sequence). The CDR3 has 16 residues. V shed 3 bases, J shed 5 bases, and the junction held 7 bases outside the gene matches. The chain's CDR3 is CASSQGTGWGNEKLFF. The CDR3 nucleotides read TGTGCCAGCAGCCAGGGGACAGGGTGGGGGAATGAAAAACTGTTTTTT.

This rearrangement joins TRBV18 to TRBJ2-7, with a possible D match to TRBD2 (6 bases). The CDR3 extends over 15 amino acids. Trimming shortened V by 6 bases and J by 1 base, and 16 bases separated the two germline ends. Germline lookup yields CDR1 KGHSH and CDR2 LQKENI. CDR3: CASSPNSGVSYEQYV. CDR3 sequence (DNA): TGTGCCAGCTCCCCTAACTCGGGGGTTTCCTACGAGCAGTACGTC.

The chain has TRBV5-5 and TRBJ1-1; 7 bases agree with TRBD1. CDR3 length: 16 residues. The germline CDR1 and CDR2 sequences are SGHKS and YYEKEE (reference sequence). Unmatched junction bases numbered 13, after V lost 3 bases and J lost 5 bases. The CDR3 nucleotides are TGTGCCAGCAGCTCCCAGGGGGGCAGCGCGGGAACTGAAGCTTTCTTT. Translating gives CASSSQGGSAGTEAFF.

This chain joins TRBV24-1 and TRBJ2-1; possible D gene TRBD1, 5 bases. The CDR3 is 16 amino acids. Trimming took off 4 bases at V and 5 bases at J, with 17 bases between the two ends. The germline CDR1 and CDR2 sequences are KGHDR and SFDVKD. CDR3 nucleotides: TGTGCCACCAGTGACCCCGACAGTGGAAACAACAATGAGCAGTTCTTC. It specifies CATSDPDSGNNNEQFF.

The genes are TRBV6-4 and TRBJ2-2; D not resolved. This CDR3 contains 14 residues. CDR1 and CDR2 (germline): MRHNA, SNTAGT. With 10 bases removed from V and 0 bases from J, the gap between germline ends came to 12 bases. The DNA of the CDR3 is TGTGCCACCGCGGAGATCGCGAACACCGGGGAGCTGTTTTTT. Protein product: CATAEIANTGELFF.

This clone has just one count. The J gene is TRBJ2-1, the V gene TRBV15; 9 nucleotides align to TRBD2. The J segment lost 4 bases and the V segment lost 0 bases, leaving 10 bases of the junction unmatched. The CDR3 contains 18 residues. The germline V gene has CDR1 LNHNV and CDR2 YYDKDF (reference sequence). CDR3: CATSRDNRLAGSYNEQFF. Written as DNA, the CDR3 is TGTGCCACCAGCAGAGATAATCGTCTAGCGGGATCTTACAATGAGCAGTTCTTC. The entire variable domain, with the rest obtained from reference TRBV15 and TRBJ2-1, is as follows: DAMVIQNPRYQVTQFGKPVTLSCSQTLNHNVMYWYQQKSSQAPKLLFHYYDKDFNNEADTPDNFQSRRPNTSFCFLDIRSPGLGDTAMYLCATSRDNRLAGSYNEQFFGPGTRLTVL.

The chain links TRBV4-3 to TRBJ1-3; a possible D gene is TRBD1 (6 bases). CDR3 length: 17 amino acids. The germline V and J ends were trimmed by 1 base and 4 bases, with 17 bases remaining between them. The germline V gene has CDR1 LGHNA and CDR2 YSLEER. The CDR3 nucleotides are TGCGCCAGCAGCCAAGTGTGGGGGCTGGGGGACGGAAACACCATATATTTT. The encoded protein is CASSQVWGLGDGNTIYF.

CDR3 region: CASSLPGLVSYNEQFF. The CDR3 coding sequence is TGTGCCAGCTCACTTCCGGGACTAGTCTCCTACAATGAGCAGTTCTTC. V gene TRBV18 combines with J gene TRBJ2-1; the match to TRBD2 covers 8 bases. V lost 4 bases to trimming and J lost 0 bases; unmatched junction nucleotides: 5. Germline CDR1 and CDR2: KGHSH and LQKENI. The CDR3 covers 16 residues.

The CDR3 loop is CASSSGRQPQETQYF. Here the CDR3 DNA reads TGTGCCAGCAGTTCCGGTCGACAGCCACAAGAGACCCAGTACTTC. This chain links TRBV27 with TRBJ2-5, with TRBD1 as a possible D gene (5 bases). V dropped 4 bases and J dropped 2 bases, with 14 bases sitting between them. The CDR3 spans 15 residues. Germline CDR1 MNHEY, CDR2 SMNVEV (reference sequence).

The rearrangement joins TRBV27 to TRBJ1-1, with D tentatively TRBD1 (5 bases). The CDR3 is made up of 13 amino acids. Germline-derived CDR1 and CDR2 are MNHEY and SMNVEV (reference sequence). Trimming took off 5 bases at V and 6 bases at J, with 13 bases between the two ends. The CDR3 DNA reads as TGTGCCAGCAGTCCAAGGACAAGCGCTGAAGCTTTCTTT. It yields the protein CASSPRTSAEAFF.

The J gene is TRBJ2-5, the V gene TRBV7-2; a weak D match, TRBD1 (6 bases). Trimming took off 1 base at V and 0 bases at J, with 12 bases between the two ends. Germline loops: CDR1 SGHTA, CDR2 FQGNSA. The CDR3 sequence is 16 residues long. The CDR3 coding sequence is TGTGCCAGCAGCTTAGGCGCAGGGGTATACCAAGAGACCCAGTACTTC. It encodes CASSLGAGVYQETQYF.

This rearrangement joins TRBV27 to TRBJ2-7; 7 bases map to TRBD1. With V trimmed by 4 bases and J by 7 bases, 10 bases remained unmatched. The CDR3 totals 14 residues. The germline V gene has CDR1 MNHEY and CDR2 SMNVEV (reference sequence). The CDR3 here is CASSSPGQYVEQYF. In nucleotides, the CDR3 is TGTGCCAGCAGTTCCCCGGGACAGTACGTTGAGCAGTACTTC.

This sequence joins TRBV7-9 and TRBJ1-5; D remains unclear. V dropped 1 base and J dropped 5 bases, with 12 bases sitting between them. The CDR3 consists of 15 residues. CDR1 and CDR2 (germline): SEHNR, FQNEAQ (reference sequence). The CDR3 loop reads CASSLGGSLDQPQHF. CDR3 in DNA: TGTGCCAGCAGCTTAGGCGGCAGCCTGGATCAGCCCCAGCATTTT.

The chain recombines TRBV4-3 with TRBJ2-1; 9 nucleotides align to TRBD1. Trimming took 1 base from V and 0 from J; bases not matched to a gene: 4. The CDR3 has 17 residues. Germline V gene lookup returns CDR1 LGHNA and CDR2 YSLEER. The CDR3 region is CASSQGDRDSSYNEQFF. CDR3 bases: TGCGCCAGCAGCCAAGGGGACAGGGATAGCTCCTACAATGAGCAGTTCTTC.

The chain has TRBV19 and TRBJ2-3, with TRBD1 matching 8 bases. Trimming cost V 9 bases and J 3 bases; bases outside gene matches: 5. Germline V gives CDR1 LNHDA, CDR2 SQIVND (reference sequence). CDR3 length: 13 amino acids. This CDR3 reads CARGHRGTDTQYF. CDR3 coding DNA: TGTGCCAGGGGCCACAGGGGGACAGATACGCAGTATTTT. Filled out from reference TRBV19 and TRBJ2-3, the complete variable domain reads DGGITQSPKYLFRKEGQNVTLSCEQNLNHDAMYWYRQDPGQGLRLIYYSQIVNDFQKGDIAEGYSVSREKKESFPLTVTSAQKNPTAFYLCARGHRGTDTQYFGPGTRLTVL.